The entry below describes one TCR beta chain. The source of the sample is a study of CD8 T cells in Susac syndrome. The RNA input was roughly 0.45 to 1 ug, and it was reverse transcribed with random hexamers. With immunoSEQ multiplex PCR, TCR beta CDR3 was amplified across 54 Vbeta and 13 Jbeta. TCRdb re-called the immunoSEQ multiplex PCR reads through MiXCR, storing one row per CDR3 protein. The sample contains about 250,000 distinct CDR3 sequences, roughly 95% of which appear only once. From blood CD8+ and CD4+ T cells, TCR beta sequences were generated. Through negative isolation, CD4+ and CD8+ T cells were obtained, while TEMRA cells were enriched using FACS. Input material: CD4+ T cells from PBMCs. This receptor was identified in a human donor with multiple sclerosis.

The CDR3 region has the DNA TGCAGCGTTTTGGGACAGGAGGAAAACATTCAGTACTTC. This sequence encodes CSVLGQEENIQYF. V and J are TRBV29-1 and TRBJ2-4, with 8 bases identical to TRBD1. This CDR3 comprises 13 residues. Germline V CDR1 and CDR2: SQVTM, ANQGSEA. The V and J ends lost 5 bases and 5 bases, in that order; junction bases with no gene match: 5.